Below are 5 T cell receptor beta chains sequenced from a single sample in a study of blood T cell repertoires in COVID-19. The method was immunoSEQ multiplex PCR; TCRdb's version includes in-frame clones alone and lacks a portion of them. The data contain some 93,000 clones, about 88% of them seen just once; the ten biggest clones take up under 8%. The sample taken for sequencing was peripheral blood. These receptors were taken from a man aged 60-69 years with acute or convalescent COVID-19.

The chain couples TRBV30 to TRBJ1-2; D is perhaps TRBD1 (5 bases). The CDR3 is 13 amino acids. Germline CDR1 reads GTSNPN; CDR2 reads SVGIG (reference sequence). V was trimmed by 6 bases and J by 8 bases, leaving 19 bases between them. CDR3 sequence reads: CACPRGSDRGYTF. As DNA, the CDR3 is TGTGCCTGCCCTCGGGGGTCCGATCGGGGCTACACCTTC.

This clone was counted a single time. This chain connects TRBV27 to TRBJ2-5; TRBD2 is a possible D gene (6 bases). The CDR3 loop spans 13 amino acids. Germline values: CDR1 MNHEY, CDR2 SMNVEV (reference sequence). Trimming removed 7 bases at V and 6 bases at J, with 15 bases between. CDR3 bases: TGTGCCAGCACGGCGCAGGGAGGAAAGACCCAGTACTTC. Translation gives CASTAQGGKTQYF.

The J gene is TRBJ1-2, the V gene TRBV4-1, with 7 bases fitting TRBD1. The length of the CDR3 is 14 residues. Trimming took 3 bases from V and 0 from J; bases not matched to a gene: 1. The germline V gene encodes CDR1 MGHRA and CDR2 YSYEKL. CDR3 protein: CASSHGQANYGYTF. The DNA for the CDR3 is TGCGCCAGCAGCCACGGACAGGCTAACTATGGCTACACCTTC.

The J gene is TRBJ1-2, the V gene TRBV2; maybe TRBD1 (5 bases). The V gene's germline CDR1 is SNHLY and CDR2 FYNNEI. The CDR3 is 16 residues long. V dropped 5 bases and J dropped 4 bases, with 20 bases sitting between them. The CDR3 protein is CASSRTRIGGGYGYTF. The CDR3 DNA sequence: TGTGCCAGCAGTCGAACCCGTATTGGGGGGGGCTATGGCTACACCTTC.

V gene TRBV27 combines with J gene TRBJ1-1; D unresolved. V was cut by 0 bases and J by 2 bases, with 10 bases left in between. The CDR3 spans 15 residues. Germline values: CDR1 MNHEY, CDR2 SMNVEV (reference sequence). CDR3 DNA sequence: TGTGCCAGCAGTTTATCCCGGAGTCGTAACACTGAAGCTTTCTTT. Translated, it gives CASSLSRSRNTEAFF.